These 29 T cell receptor beta chains were sequenced from one sample in a study of Ad26.COV2.S vaccination and SARS-CoV-2 variants. Clones were sequenced by immunoSEQ multiplex PCR, and TCRdb holds only the in-frame ones, with some missing. Of about 240,000 clones in the sample, around 87% were seen once. This sample's treatment: around 19 received Ad26.COV2.S at low or high dose, single or two shots; 5 received placebo; per-sample allocation not given. All samples were drawn on day 63, counting from the first vaccine or placebo injection. The sequencing here drew on peripheral blood, taken in a trial of Ad26.COV2.S vaccine versus placebo. All receptors come from a person between 18 and 60 years old who received the Ad26.COV2.S COVID-19 vaccine or a placebo.

This rearrangement joins TRBV18 to TRBJ1-1, with 7 positions matching TRBD1. The CDR3 spans 14 residues. Germline values: CDR1 KGHSH, CDR2 LQKENI. With V trimmed by 5 bases and J by 5 bases, 8 bases remained unmatched. The CDR3, as DNA: TGTGCCAGCTCAGTGACAGGGAAGGAGACTGAAGCTTTCTTT. Amino acid sequence: CASSVTGKETEAFF.

This chain joins TRBV27 and TRBJ2-3; 13 bases line up with TRBD2. This CDR3 contains 16 residues. Germline loops: CDR1 MNHEY, CDR2 SMNVEV (reference sequence). Germline trimming cut 5 bases from V and 2 bases from J; bases unmatched to any gene: 4. CDR3 region: CASSQLAGGVTDTQYF. The CDR3, as DNA: TGTGCCAGCAGTCAACTAGCGGGGGGGGTCACAGATACGCAGTATTTT.

The J gene is TRBJ2-7, the V gene TRBV7-2, with D perhaps TRBD2 (6 bases). Germline-derived CDR1 and CDR2 are SGHTA and FQGNSA. The CDR3 length is 17 residues. The ends were cut back, 5 bases at V and 5 bases at J, with 25 bases in the middle. The CDR3 coding sequence is TGTGCCAGCAGCGCCTCAACGGGGCTGGGGGGAGGCCACGAGCAGTACTTC. Protein product: CASSASTGLGGGHEQYF.

The chain is built from TRBV30 and TRBJ2-1; the match to TRBD2 covers 8 bases. This CDR3 comprises 14 residues. Unmatched junction bases numbered 5, after V lost 1 base and J lost 6 bases. Germline V lookup: CDR1 GTSNPN, CDR2 SVGIG (reference sequence). The CDR3 loop is CAWSAAAGVNEQFF. The CDR3, as DNA: TGTGCCTGGAGTGCAGCAGCGGGGGTCAATGAGCAGTTCTTC.

CDR3 loop: CATSRLSGSFYEQYF. The CDR3 nucleotides are TGTGCCACCAGCAGACTTAGCGGGAGTTTCTACGAGCAGTACTTC. The V gene is TRBV15, the J gene TRBJ2-7, with TRBD2 identical over 9 bases. CDR1 LNHNV and CDR2 YYDKDF come from the germline V gene (reference sequence). V trimming: 2 bases; J trimming: 3 bases; junction bases outside the gene matches: 5. CDR3 length equals 15 residues.

In its sample, this clone was seen once. The V gene is TRBV14, the J gene TRBJ1-3, with 11 positions matching TRBD1. CDR1 and CDR2 from the germline V gene are SGHDN and FVKESK. V was clipped by 10 bases and J by 0 bases; unmatched bases: 8. The CDR3 length is 16 residues. CDR3 protein: CATSGQGANSGNTIYF. The CDR3 DNA follows: TGTGCCACCTCAGGACAGGGGGCGAACTCTGGAAACACCATATATTTT.

The V gene is TRBV6-5, the J gene TRBJ1-2, with a possible D match to TRBD1 (5 bases). The CDR3 spans 14 residues. Germline V gene data show CDR1 as MNHEY and CDR2 as SVGAGI. V was clipped by 2 bases and J by 8 bases, with 15 bases between them. CDR3 sequence (DNA): TGTGCCAGCAGTTACAACCAGGGTGCCTGGGGCTACACCTTC. It translates to CASSYNQGAWGYTF.

V gene TRBV6-5 combines with J gene TRBJ2-7; possibly TRBD1 for D (5 bases). V shed 10 bases and J shed 2 bases, with 12 bases lying between them. The CDR3 is made up of 12 amino acids. Germline values: CDR1 MNHEY, CDR2 SVGAGI. This chain's CDR3 is CATYRIPYEQYF. CDR3 nucleotide sequence: TGTGCCACCTACAGGATCCCCTACGAGCAGTACTTC.

The gene calls are TRBV7-8 and TRBJ2-4; D call uncertain. This CDR3 comprises 15 residues. Germline-derived CDR1 and CDR2 are SGHVS and FQNEAQ. V was trimmed by 0 bases and J by 0 bases, leaving 6 bases between them. CDR3 nucleotides: TGTGCCAGCAGCTTAGCGGCCCTAGCCAAAAACATTCAGTACTTC. Amino acids: CASSLAALAKNIQYF.

The V and J genes are TRBV12-3 or TRBV12-4 and TRBJ2-1; a weak D match, TRBD2 (5 bases). Trimming stripped 2 bases from V and 8 bases from J, with 7 bases between. The CDR3 covers 12 residues. In DNA, the CDR3 is TGTGCCAGCAGTTTACGGGGTGATGAGCAGTTCTTC. It encodes CASSLRGDEQFF.

The V and J genes are TRBV9 and TRBJ1-1, with no clear D. The CDR3 covers 13 residues. CDR1 is SGDLS and CDR2 is YYNGEE in the germline V gene. V was clipped by 0 bases and J by 4 bases, with 7 bases between them. CDR3 amino acids: CASSVAPTTEAFF. The CDR3 DNA is TGTGCCAGCAGCGTAGCCCCTACCACTGAAGCTTTCTTT.

The chain employs TRBV11-2 and TRBJ2-2; possible D gene TRBD2, 6 bases. CDR1 is SGHAT, CDR2 FQNNGV, per germline. With 7 bases removed from V and 0 bases from J, the gap between germline ends came to 15 bases. The CDR3 is 16 amino acids. CDR3 sequence (DNA): TGTGCCAGCACCCCTACGGGGGTCACGAACACCGGGGAGCTGTTTTTT. Protein sequence: CASTPTGVTNTGELFF.

This chain uses TRBV28 with TRBJ1-5; TRBD1 agrees at 10 bases. The CDR3 sequence is 15 residues long. The V gene's germline CDR1 is MDHEN and CDR2 SYDVKM. Losses at the gene ends were 3 bases for V and 6 bases for J; bases not matched to a gene: 5. CDR3 amino acids: CASSFRDRGGQPQHF. The DNA of the CDR3 is TGTGCCAGCAGTTTCCGGGACAGGGGAGGTCAGCCCCAGCATTTT. Looking up the rest from reference TRBV28 and TRBJ1-5 gives the full variable domain: DVKVTQSSRYLVKRTGEKVFLECVQDMDHENMFWYRQDPGLGLRLIYFSYDVKMKEKGDIPEGYSVSREKKERFSLILESASTNQTSMYLCASSFRDRGGQPQHFGDGTRLSIL.

The rearrangement joins TRBV27 to TRBJ1-1; D gene uncertain. With 0 bases removed from V and 1 base from J, the gap between germline ends came to 6 bases. The CDR3 consists of 14 residues. Germline CDR1 and CDR2: MNHEY and SMNVEV (reference sequence). The CDR3 sequence: CASSLSGGNTEAFF. In nucleotides, the CDR3 is TGTGCCAGCAGTTTATCAGGCGGGAACACTGAAGCTTTCTTT.

As to this clone: Different DNA sequences within this sample yield the same CDR3. The gene calls are TRBV7-9 and TRBJ2-7, with D possibly matching TRBD1 (5 bases). Germline V gives CDR1 SEHNR, CDR2 FQNEAQ (reference sequence). The CDR3 loop spans 15 amino acids. V was clipped by 0 bases and J by 1 base, with 10 bases between them. CDR3 DNA: TGTGCCAGCAGCTTAGCCACAGGAGCTTCCTACGAGCAGTACTTC. Residues: CASSLATGASYEQYF.

This chain uses TRBV3-1 (or the pseudogene TRBV3-2) with TRBJ2-7; 9 bases line up with TRBD2. There are 18 residues in the CDR3. J lost 0 bases, V lost 0 bases, and 9 bases had no gene match. Germline V lookup: CDR1 LGHDT, CDR2 YNNKEL (reference sequence). The CDR3 DNA is TGTGCCAGCAGCCAAGAAATGAGGGCGGGAGGGAACTCCTACGAGCAGTACTTC. Amino acid sequence: CASSQEMRAGGNSYEQYF.

V gene TRBV3-1 (or the pseudogene TRBV3-2) combines with J gene TRBJ1-2; D not certain. Trimming stripped 8 bases from V and 7 bases from J, with 14 bases between. Germline lookup yields CDR1 LGHDT and CDR2 YNNKEL (reference sequence). This CDR3 contains 12 residues. The DNA of the CDR3 is TGTGCCAGCCAGGATGTGAGGCTTGGCTACACCTTC. Translation gives CASQDVRLGYTF.

The chain uses TRBV24-1 and TRBJ2-1, with D perhaps TRBD2 (6 bases). CDR1 is KGHDR and CDR2 is SFDVKD in the germline V gene. The CDR3 spans 14 residues. V lost 6 bases to trimming and J lost 8 bases, with 16 bases between them. As DNA, the CDR3 is TGTGCCACCAGTACCGGGACTCCCATCCATGAGCAGTTCTTC. Its protein is CATSTGTPIHEQFF.

The chain couples TRBV7-2 to TRBJ2-3, with 13 bases aligning to TRBD2. The V gene end was trimmed by 3 bases and the J gene end by 1 base; junction bases not matched to a gene: 1. Germline CDR1 reads SGHTA; CDR2 reads FQGNSA. The CDR3 totals 16 residues. The CDR3 DNA reads as TGTGCCAGCAGCTTTGGGACTAGCGGGGGCACAGATACGCAGTATTTT. Its translation: CASSFGTSGGTDTQYF.

The rearrangement joins TRBV18 to TRBJ1-3; unclear D gene. Looked up from germline, CDR1 is KGHSH and CDR2 is LQKENI. V was trimmed by 4 bases and J by 0 bases, leaving 7 bases between them. The CDR3 extends over 14 amino acids. The CDR3 DNA follows: TGTGCCAGCTCACTAGGCCTCTCTGGAAACACCATATATTTT. Translated: CASSLGLSGNTIYF.

J is TRBJ2-1 and V is TRBV11-1, with D possibly being TRBD1 (5 bases). Trimming removed 0 bases from V and 5 bases from J, with 14 bases in between. The CDR3 length is 16 residues. CDR1 SGHAT and CDR2 FQDESV come from the germline V gene (reference sequence). The CDR3 loop reads CASSLAVGQYNNEQFF. The CDR3 coding sequence is TGTGCCAGCAGCTTAGCGGTGGGGCAGTACAACAATGAGCAGTTCTTC. Full variable domain (remainder filled in from reference TRBV11-1 and TRBJ2-1): EAEVAQSPRYKITEKSQAVAFWCDPISGHATLYWYRQILGQGPELLVQFQDESVVDDSQLPKDRFSAERLKGVDSTLKIQPAELGDSAMYLCASSLAVGQYNNEQFFGPGTRLTVL.

This chain connects TRBV7-2 to TRBJ2-5, with D maybe TRBD1 (6 bases). Trimming took off 1 base at V and 2 bases at J, with 17 bases between the two ends. Germline CDR1 and CDR2: SGHTA and FQGNSA. This CDR3 spans 17 amino acids. CDR3 DNA sequence: TGTGCCAGCAGCTTAGAGTTCAGGGGAGTTCATCAAGAGACCCAGTACTTC. Its translation is CASSLEFRGVHQETQYF.

This rearrangement joins TRBV11-1 to TRBJ2-7; no definite D call. V was shortened by 5 bases and J by 3 bases, with 5 bases between the two germline ends. Germline V gene data show CDR1 as SGHAT and CDR2 as FQDESV (reference sequence). The CDR3 contains 11 residues. CDR3 sequence reads: CASSAVYEQYF. The CDR3 DNA is TGTGCCAGCAGCGCGGTCTACGAGCAGTACTTC.

V gene TRBV6-2 or TRBV6-3 combines with J gene TRBJ2-7, with D possibly TRBD2 on 5 matching bases. V shed 4 bases and J shed 5 bases, with 15 bases lying between them. The CDR3 runs 14 residues. Germline CDR1 and CDR2: MNHEY and SVGEGT. CDR3 nucleotide sequence: TGTGCCAGCAGTTCCCTCGGGGTCGTCCACGAGCAGTACTTC. Its protein is CASSSLGVVHEQYF.

The V gene is TRBV12-3 or TRBV12-4, the J gene TRBJ1-2, with D uncertain. The CDR3 contains 11 residues. V was pared by 5 bases and J by 8 bases, with 9 bases between. The CDR3 nucleotides read TGTGCCAGCAGTGATGGTGGCGGCTACACCTTC. Its translation is CASSDGGGYTF.

In this sample, this clone turned up once. V is TRBV6-2 or TRBV6-3 and J is TRBJ1-1; weak D call: TRBD1 (6 bases). Per germline, CDR1 MNHEY and CDR2 SVGEGT. V lost 0 bases and J lost 5, with 19 bases in between. The CDR3 extends over 17 amino acids. The CDR3 loop reads CASSYSSQGLRRTEAFF. CDR3 in DNA: TGTGCCAGCAGTTACTCGAGCCAGGGGCTTAGAAGGACTGAAGCTTTCTTT.

This clone appeared once. The chain employs TRBV2 and TRBJ1-2; TRBD1 aligns across 9 bases. V lost 8 bases and J lost 8; bases outside the gene matches: 3. From germline, CDR1 is SNHLY and CDR2 FYNNEI. This CDR3 contains 11 residues. This CDR3 is CASRDRAGYTF. DNA of the CDR3: TGTGCCAGCCGGGACAGGGCAGGCTACACCTTC.

This chain connects TRBV9 to TRBJ2-3; TRBD1 is a possible D gene (6 bases). Trimming removed 2 bases from V and 3 bases from J, with 10 bases in between. The V gene's germline CDR1 is SGDLS and CDR2 YYNGEE. This CDR3 is built from 14 residues. The CDR3 protein is CASSVGRGTDTQYF. The CDR3, as DNA: TGTGCCAGCAGCGTGGGCAGGGGTACAGATACGCAGTATTTT.

The chain joins TRBV2 to TRBJ2-2, with 8 bases lining up with TRBD1. J gave up 6 bases and V 4 bases, and 13 bases lay outside the gene matches. This CDR3 region has 17 residues. Germline V gene sequence: CDR1 SNHLY, CDR2 FYNNEI. DNA for the CDR3: TGTGCCAGCAGTGCTCCCCAGGGGGCGCGAGGGGCCGGGGAGCTGTTTTTT. This gives the protein CASSAPQGARGAGELFF.